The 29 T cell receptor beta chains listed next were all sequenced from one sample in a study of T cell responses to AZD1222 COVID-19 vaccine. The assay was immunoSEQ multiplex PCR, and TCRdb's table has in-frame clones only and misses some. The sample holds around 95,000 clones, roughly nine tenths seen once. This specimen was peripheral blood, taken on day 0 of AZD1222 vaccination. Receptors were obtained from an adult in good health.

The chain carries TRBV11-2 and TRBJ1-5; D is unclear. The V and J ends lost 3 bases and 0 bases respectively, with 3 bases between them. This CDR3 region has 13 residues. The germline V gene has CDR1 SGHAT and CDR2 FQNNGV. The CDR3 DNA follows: TGTGCCAGCAGCTTGACTAGCAATCAGCCCCAGCATTTT. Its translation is CASSLTSNQPQHF.

CDR3 amino acids: CATSSHDRQQYF. The CDR3 region has the DNA TGTGCCACCAGCAGCCACGACCGTCAGCAGTACTTC. The chain has TRBV15 and TRBJ2-7, with D hard to call. CDR1 is LNHNV, CDR2 YYDKDF, per germline (reference sequence). Trimming pared 3 bases from V and 8 bases from J, leaving 11 bases between. The CDR3 has 12 amino acids.

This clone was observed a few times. CDR3 nucleotide sequence: TGTGCTAGTGGTTCCCTCCTACGGGGCCTTTGGGTGATGAACACTGAAGCTTTCTTT. Encoded protein: CASGSLLRGLWVMNTEAFF. This chain uses TRBV12-5 with TRBJ1-1, with D perhaps TRBD1 (5 bases). The germline V and J ends were trimmed by 4 bases and 0 bases, with 24 bases remaining between them. Germline V gives CDR1 LGHNT, CDR2 FRNRAP. The CDR3 has 19 residues.

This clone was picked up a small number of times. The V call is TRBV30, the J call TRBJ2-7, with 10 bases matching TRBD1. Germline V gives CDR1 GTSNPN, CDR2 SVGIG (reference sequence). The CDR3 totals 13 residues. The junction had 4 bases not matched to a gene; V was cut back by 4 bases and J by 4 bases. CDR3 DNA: TGTGCCTGGACCCGGGACAGGGGATACGAGCAGTACTTC. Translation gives CAWTRDRGYEQYF.

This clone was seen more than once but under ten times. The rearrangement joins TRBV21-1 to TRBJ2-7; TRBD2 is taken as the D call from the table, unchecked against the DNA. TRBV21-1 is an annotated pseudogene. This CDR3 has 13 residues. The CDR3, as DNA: TGTGCCAGCGGGCGAGGGTGGTCCTACGAGCAGTACTTC. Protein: CASGRGWSYEQYF.

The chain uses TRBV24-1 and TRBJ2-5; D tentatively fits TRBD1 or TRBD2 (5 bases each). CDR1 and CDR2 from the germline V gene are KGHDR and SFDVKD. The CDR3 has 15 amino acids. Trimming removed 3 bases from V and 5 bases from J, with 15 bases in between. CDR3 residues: CATSDPRGPRETQYF. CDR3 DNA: TGTGCCACCAGTGATCCCCGGGGCCCCAGGGAGACCCAGTACTTC.

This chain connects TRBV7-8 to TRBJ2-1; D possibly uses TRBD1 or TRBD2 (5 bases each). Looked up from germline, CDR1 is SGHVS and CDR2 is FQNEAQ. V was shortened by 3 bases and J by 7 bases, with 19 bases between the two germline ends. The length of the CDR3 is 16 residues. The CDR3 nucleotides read TGTGCCAGCAGCTTCCGGGACCCACCAAGAGTTAATGAGCAGTTCTTC. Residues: CASSFRDPPRVNEQFF.

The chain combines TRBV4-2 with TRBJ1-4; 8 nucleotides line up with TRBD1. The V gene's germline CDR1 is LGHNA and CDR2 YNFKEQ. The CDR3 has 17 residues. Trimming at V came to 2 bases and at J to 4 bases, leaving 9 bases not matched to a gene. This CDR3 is CASSQNPGGQVNEKLFF. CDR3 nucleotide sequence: TGTGCCAGCAGCCAAAACCCGGGGGGACAGGTTAATGAAAAACTGTTTTTT.

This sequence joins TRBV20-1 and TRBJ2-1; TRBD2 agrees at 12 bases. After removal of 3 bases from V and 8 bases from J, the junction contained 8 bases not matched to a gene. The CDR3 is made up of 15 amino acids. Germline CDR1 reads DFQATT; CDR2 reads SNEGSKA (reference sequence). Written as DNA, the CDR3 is TGCAGTGCTAGTAGGCTAGCGGGAGGGCCTGATGAGCAGTTCTTC. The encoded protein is CSASRLAGGPDEQFF.

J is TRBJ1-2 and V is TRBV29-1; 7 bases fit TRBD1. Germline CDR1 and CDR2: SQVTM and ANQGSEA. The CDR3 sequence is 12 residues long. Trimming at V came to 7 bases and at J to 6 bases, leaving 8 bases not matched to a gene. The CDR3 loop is CSGGDRVDGYTF. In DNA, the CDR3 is TGCAGCGGGGGAGACAGGGTCGATGGCTACACCTTC.

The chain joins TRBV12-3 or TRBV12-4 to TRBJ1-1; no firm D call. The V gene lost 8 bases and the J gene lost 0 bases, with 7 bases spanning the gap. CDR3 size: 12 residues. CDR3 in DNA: TGTGCCAGCTTGCTCATGAACACTGAAGCTTTCTTT. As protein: CASLLMNTEAFF.

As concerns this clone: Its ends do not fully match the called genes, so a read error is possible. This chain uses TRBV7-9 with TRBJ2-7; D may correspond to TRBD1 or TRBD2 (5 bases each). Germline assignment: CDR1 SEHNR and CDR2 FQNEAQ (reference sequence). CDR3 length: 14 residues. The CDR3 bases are TGTGCCAGCAGCTCAGGGACGGGGAAATACGAGCAGCACTTC. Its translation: CASSSGTGKYEQHF.

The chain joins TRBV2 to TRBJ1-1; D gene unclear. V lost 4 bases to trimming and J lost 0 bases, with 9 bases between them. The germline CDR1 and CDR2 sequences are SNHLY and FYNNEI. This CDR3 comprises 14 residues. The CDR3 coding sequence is TGTGCCAGCAGTGTTCGGATGATGAACACTGAAGCTTTCTTT. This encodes CASSVRMMNTEAFF.

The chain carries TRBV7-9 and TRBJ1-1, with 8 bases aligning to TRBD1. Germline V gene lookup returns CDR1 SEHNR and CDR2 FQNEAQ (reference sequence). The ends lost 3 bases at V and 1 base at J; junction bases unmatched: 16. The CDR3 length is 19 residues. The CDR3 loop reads CASSLISVSGGARNTEAFF. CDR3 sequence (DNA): TGTGCCAGCAGCTTGATTTCGGTTTCAGGGGGCGCCCGGAACACTGAAGCTTTCTTT.

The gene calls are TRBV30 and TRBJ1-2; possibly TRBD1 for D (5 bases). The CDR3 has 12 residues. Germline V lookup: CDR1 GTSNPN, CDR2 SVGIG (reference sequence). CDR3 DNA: TGTACCCTGGGGGAGTCGAACTATGGCTACACCTTC. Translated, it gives CTLGESNYGYTF.

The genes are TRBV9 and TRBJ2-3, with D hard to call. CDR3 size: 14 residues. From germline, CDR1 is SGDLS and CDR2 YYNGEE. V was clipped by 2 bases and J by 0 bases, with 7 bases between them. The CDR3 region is CASSVDGSTDTQYF. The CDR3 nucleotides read TGTGCCAGCAGCGTTGACGGGAGCACAGATACGCAGTATTTT.

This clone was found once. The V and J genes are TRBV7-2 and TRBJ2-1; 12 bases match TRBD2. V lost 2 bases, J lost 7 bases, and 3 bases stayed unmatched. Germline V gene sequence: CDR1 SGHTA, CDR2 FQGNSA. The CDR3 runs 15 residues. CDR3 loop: CASSLRTSGRNEQFF. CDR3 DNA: TGTGCCAGCAGCTTAAGAACTAGCGGGAGGAATGAGCAGTTCTTC.

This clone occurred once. This CDR3 reads CASSSIPGTVGQETQYF. The DNA for the CDR3 is TGTGCCAGCAGCTCTATCCCCGGGACAGTGGGACAAGAGACCCAGTACTTC. The chain couples TRBV7-2 to TRBJ2-5; 7 positions match TRBD1. Germline assignment: CDR1 SGHTA and CDR2 FQGNSA. The length of the CDR3 is 17 residues. J lost 2 bases, V lost 4 bases, and 13 bases had no gene match.

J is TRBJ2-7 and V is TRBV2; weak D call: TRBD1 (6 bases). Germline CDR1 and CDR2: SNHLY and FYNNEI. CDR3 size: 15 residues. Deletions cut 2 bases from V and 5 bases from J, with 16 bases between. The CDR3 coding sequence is TGTGCCAGCAGTGAACTACAGGGTCAGCTCGACGAGCAGTACTTC. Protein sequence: CASSELQGQLDEQYF.

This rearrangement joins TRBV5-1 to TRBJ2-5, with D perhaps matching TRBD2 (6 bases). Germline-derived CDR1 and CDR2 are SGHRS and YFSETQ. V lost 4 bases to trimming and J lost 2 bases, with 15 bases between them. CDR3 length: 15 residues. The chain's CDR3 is CASSRHQAGQETQYF. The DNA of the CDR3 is TGCGCCAGCAGCAGACACCAAGCGGGTCAAGAGACCCAGTACTTC.

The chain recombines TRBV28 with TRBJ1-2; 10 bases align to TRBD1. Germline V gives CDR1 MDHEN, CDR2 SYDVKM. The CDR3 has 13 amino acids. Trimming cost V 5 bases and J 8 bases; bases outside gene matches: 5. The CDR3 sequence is CASSIDRGRGYTF. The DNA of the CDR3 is TGTGCCAGCAGTATCGACAGGGGGCGGGGCTACACCTTC.

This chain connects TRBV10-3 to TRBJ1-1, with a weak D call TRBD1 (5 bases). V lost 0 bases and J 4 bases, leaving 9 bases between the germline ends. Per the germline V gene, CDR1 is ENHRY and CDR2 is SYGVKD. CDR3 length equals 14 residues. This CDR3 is CAISESSGSTEAFF. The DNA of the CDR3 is TGTGCCATCAGTGAGTCCTCAGGGAGCACTGAAGCTTTCTTT.

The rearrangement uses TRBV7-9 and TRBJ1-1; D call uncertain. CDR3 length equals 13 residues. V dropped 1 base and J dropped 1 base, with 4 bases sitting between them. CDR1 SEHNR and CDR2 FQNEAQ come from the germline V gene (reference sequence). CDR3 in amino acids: CASSLVQNTEAFF. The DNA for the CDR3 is TGTGCCAGCAGCTTAGTTCAGAACACTGAAGCTTTCTTT.

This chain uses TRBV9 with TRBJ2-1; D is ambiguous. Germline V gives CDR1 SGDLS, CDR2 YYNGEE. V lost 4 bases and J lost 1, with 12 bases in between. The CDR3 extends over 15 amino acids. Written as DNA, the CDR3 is TGTGCCAGCAGCCCAGAGGTAGCATCCTACAATGAGCAGTTCTTC. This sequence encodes CASSPEVASYNEQFF. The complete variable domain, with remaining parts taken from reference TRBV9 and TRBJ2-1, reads DSGVTQTPKHLITATGQRVTLRCSPRSGDLSVYWYQQSLDQGLQFLIQYYNGEERAKGNILERFSAQQFPDLHSELNLSSLELGDSALYFCASSPEVASYNEQFFGPGTRLTVL.

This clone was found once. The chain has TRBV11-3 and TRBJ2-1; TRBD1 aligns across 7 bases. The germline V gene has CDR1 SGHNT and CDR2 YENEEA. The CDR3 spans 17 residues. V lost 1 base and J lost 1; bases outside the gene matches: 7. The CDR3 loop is CASSLALTGKSYNEQFF. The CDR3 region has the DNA TGTGCCAGCAGCTTAGCCCTGACAGGGAAATCCTACAATGAGCAGTTCTTC.

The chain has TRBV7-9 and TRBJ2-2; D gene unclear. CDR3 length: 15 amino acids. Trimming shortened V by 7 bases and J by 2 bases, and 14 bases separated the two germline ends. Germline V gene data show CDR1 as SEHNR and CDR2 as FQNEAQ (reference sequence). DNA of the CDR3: TGTGCCAGCATTCCCCGGGCGAGAAACACCGGGGAGCTGTTTTTT. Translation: CASIPRARNTGELFF.

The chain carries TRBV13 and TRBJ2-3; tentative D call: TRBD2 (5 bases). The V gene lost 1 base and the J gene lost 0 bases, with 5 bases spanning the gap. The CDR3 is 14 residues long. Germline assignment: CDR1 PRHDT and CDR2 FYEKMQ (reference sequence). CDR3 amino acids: CASSLVASTDTQYF. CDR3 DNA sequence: TGTGCCAGCAGCTTAGTAGCGAGCACAGATACGCAGTATTTT.

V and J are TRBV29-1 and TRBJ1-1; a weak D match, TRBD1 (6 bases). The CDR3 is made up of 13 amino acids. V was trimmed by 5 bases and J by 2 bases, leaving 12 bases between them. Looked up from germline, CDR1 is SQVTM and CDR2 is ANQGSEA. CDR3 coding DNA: TGCAGCGTTTTTTCTGGGACAAACACTGAAGCTTTCTTT. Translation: CSVFSGTNTEAFF.

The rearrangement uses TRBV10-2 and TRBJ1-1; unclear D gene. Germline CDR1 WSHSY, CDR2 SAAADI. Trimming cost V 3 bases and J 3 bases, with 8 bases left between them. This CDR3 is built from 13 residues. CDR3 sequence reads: CASSDEADTEAFF. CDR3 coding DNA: TGCGCCAGCAGTGACGAGGCGGACACTGAAGCTTTCTTT.